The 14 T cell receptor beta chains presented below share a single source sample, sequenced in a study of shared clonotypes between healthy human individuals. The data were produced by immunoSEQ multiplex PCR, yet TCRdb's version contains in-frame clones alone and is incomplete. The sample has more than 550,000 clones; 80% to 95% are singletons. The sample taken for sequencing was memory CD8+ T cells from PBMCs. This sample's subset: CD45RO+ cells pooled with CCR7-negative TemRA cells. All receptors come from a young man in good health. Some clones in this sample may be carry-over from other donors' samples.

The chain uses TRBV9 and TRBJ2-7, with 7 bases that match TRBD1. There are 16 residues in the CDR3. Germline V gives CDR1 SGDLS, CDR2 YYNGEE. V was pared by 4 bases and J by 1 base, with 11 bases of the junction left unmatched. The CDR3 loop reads CASSPRQGSLSYEQYF. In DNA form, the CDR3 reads TGTGCCAGCAGCCCACGACAGGGCTCCCTTTCCTACGAGCAGTACTTC.

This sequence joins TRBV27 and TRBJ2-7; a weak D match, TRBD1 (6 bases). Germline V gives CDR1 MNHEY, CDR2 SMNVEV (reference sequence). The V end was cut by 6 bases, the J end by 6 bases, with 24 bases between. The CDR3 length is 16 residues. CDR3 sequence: CASSRPLGQLWGEQYF. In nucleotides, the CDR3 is TGTGCCAGCAGCCGACCCCTTGGACAGTTGTGGGGCGAGCAGTACTTC.

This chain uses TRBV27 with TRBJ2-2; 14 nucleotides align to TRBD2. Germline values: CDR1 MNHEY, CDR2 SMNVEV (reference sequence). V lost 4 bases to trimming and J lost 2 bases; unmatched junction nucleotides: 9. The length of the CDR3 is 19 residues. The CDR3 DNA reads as TGTGCCAGCAGTTCGGGACTAGCGGGAGTATCGTACAACACCGGGGAGCTGTTTTTT. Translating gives CASSSGLAGVSYNTGELFF.

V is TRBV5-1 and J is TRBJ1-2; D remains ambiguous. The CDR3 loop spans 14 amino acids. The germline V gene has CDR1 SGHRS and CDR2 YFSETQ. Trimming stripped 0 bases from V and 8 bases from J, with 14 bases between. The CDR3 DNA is TGCGCCAGCAGCTTGGAAGTTGGGCTCTGGGGCTACACCTTC. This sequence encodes CASSLEVGLWGYTF.

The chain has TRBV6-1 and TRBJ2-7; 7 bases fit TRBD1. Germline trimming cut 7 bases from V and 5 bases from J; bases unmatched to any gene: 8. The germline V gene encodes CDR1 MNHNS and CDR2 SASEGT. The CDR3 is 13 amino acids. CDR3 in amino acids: CASTSGTEHEQYF. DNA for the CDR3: TGTGCCAGCACCTCCGGGACAGAACACGAGCAGTACTTC.

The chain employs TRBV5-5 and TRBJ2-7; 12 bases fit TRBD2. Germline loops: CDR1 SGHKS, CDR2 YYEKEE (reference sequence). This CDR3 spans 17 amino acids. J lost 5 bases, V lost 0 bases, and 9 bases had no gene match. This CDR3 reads CASSLAPGTSGSHEQYF. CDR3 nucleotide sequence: TGTGCCAGCAGCTTGGCCCCCGGGACTAGCGGGTCCCACGAGCAGTACTTC.

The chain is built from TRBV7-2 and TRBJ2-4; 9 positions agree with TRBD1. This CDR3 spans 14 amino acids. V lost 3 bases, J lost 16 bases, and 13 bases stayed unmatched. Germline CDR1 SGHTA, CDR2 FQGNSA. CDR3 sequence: CASSLDPGQGFPYF. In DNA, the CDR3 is TGTGCCAGCAGCTTGGACCCGGGACAGGGATTCCCTTACTTC. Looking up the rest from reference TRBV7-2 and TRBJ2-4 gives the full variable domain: GAGVSQSPSNKVTEKGKDVELRCDPISGHTALYWYRQSLGQGLEFLIYFQGNSAPDKSGLPSDRFSAERTGGSVSTLTIQRTQQEDSAVYLCASSLDPGQGFPYFGAGTRLSVL.

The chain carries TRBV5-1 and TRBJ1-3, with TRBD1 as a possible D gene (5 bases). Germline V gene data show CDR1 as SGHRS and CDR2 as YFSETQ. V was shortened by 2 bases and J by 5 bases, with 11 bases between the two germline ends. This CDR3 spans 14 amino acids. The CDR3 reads CASSLRGRRNTIYF. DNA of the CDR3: TGCGCCAGCAGCTTAAGGGGAAGGCGAAACACCATATATTTT. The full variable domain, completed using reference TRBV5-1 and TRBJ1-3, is KAGVTQTPRYLIKTRGQQVTLSCSPISGHRSVSWYQQTPGQGLQFLFEYFSETQRNKGNFPGRFSGRQFSNSRSEMNVSTLELGDSALYLCASSLRGRRNTIYFGEGSWLTVV.

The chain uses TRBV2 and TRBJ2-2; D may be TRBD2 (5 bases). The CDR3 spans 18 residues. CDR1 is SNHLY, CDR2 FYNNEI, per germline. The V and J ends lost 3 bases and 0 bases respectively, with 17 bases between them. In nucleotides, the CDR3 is TGTGCCAGCAGTGAGAGGCTAGCAGACCTTACGAACACCGGGGAGCTGTTTTTT. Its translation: CASSERLADLTNTGELFF.

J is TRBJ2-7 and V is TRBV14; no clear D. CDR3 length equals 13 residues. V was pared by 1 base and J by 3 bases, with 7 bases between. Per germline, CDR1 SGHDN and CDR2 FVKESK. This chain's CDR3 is CASSQVRSYEQYF. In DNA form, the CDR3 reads TGTGCCAGCAGCCAAGTCAGGAGCTACGAGCAGTACTTC.

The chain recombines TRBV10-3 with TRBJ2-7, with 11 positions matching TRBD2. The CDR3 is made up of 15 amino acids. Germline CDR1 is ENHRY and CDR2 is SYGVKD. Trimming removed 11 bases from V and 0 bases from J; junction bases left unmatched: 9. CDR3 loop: CAAQSGTSGSYEQYF. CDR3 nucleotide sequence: TGTGCCGCCCAATCCGGGACTAGCGGCTCCTACGAGCAGTACTTC.

DNA of the CDR3: TGCGCCAGCAGCTGGATAAGCCCCGGTCTGGCTAATGAAAAACTGTTTTTT. Translating gives CASSWISPGLANEKLFF. The rearrangement uses TRBV5-1 and TRBJ1-4; no firm D call. V lost 3 bases, J lost 3 bases, and 18 bases lay in between. The CDR3 runs to 17 residues. The V gene's germline CDR1 is SGHRS and CDR2 YFSETQ. The full variable domain, its missing parts supplied by reference TRBV5-1 and TRBJ1-4, is KAGVTQTPRYLIKTRGQQVTLSCSPISGHRSVSWYQQTPGQGLQFLFEYFSETQRNKGNFPGRFSGRQFSNSRSEMNVSTLELGDSALYLCASSWISPGLANEKLFFGSGTQLSVL.

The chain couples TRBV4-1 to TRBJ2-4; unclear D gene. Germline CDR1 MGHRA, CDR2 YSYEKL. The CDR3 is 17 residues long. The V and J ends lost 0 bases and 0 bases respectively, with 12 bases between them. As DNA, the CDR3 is TGCGCCAGCAGCCAAGATCGTCCCAGTTTAGCCAAAAACATTCAGTACTTC. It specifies CASSQDRPSLAKNIQYF.

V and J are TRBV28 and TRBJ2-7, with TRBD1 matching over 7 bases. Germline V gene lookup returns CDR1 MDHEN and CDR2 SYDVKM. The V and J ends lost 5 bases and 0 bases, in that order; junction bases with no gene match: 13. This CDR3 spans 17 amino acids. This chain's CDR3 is CASSKRYPGQSSYEQYF. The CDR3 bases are TGTGCCAGCAGTAAAAGATATCCGGGACAGAGCTCCTACGAGCAGTACTTC.